A single sample gave rise to the 29 T cell receptor beta chains below, sequenced in a study of CD8+CD57+ T cells in acquired aplastic anemia. The authors sequenced patients whose flow cytometry had shown CD8+CD57+ cell expansion. Genomic DNA was employed as the template in profiling TCR beta VDJ and CDR3. MiXCR, applied by TCRdb to the reads, yields one record per CDR3 protein. Here the sample spans 200,000 to 250,000 distinct CDR3 sequences, roughly 53% being singletons. What was sequenced was sorted CD4+, CD8+, or CD8+CD57+ T cells (not recorded which) from PBMCs. Receptors originate from a human donor with aplastic anemia.

The sample holds many counts of this clonotype. This chain joins TRBV19 and TRBJ1-6; D not certain. V was cut by 2 bases and J by 5 bases, with 13 bases left in between. This CDR3 has 16 amino acids. Per the germline V gene, CDR1 is LNHDA and CDR2 is SQIVND (reference sequence). CDR3 sequence reads: CASSIKGIGNNSPLHF. Here the CDR3 DNA reads TGTGCCAGTAGTATAAAGGGAATTGGAAATAATTCACCCCTCCACTTT.

J is TRBJ2-3 and V is TRBV5-1, with 11 bases identical to TRBD2. Germline V CDR1 and CDR2: SGHRS, YFSETQ. The J segment lost 3 bases and the V segment lost 4 bases, leaving 4 bases of the junction unmatched. This CDR3 has 15 residues. The CDR3 bases are TGCGCCAGCAGCCTGGGACTAGCGGAAACAGATACGCAGTATTTT. Translating it yields CASSLGLAETDTQYF.

As concerns this clonotype: A read error may explain this, as a much larger clone is one base away. This sequence joins TRBV6-5 and TRBJ1-2; D possibly corresponds to TRBD1 (6 bases). Looked up from germline, CDR1 is MNHEY and CDR2 is SVGAGI. V was pared by 6 bases and J by 9 bases, with 17 bases between. The CDR3 spans 13 residues. CDR3 in DNA: TGTGCCAGCAGCCGTACACGGGGGGCGCGCTACACCTTC. Protein: CASSRTRGARYTF.

Only a few counts were recorded for this clonotype. The chain carries TRBV28 and TRBJ1-1; D gene uncertain. V lost 9 bases to trimming and J lost 2 bases, with 4 bases between them. This CDR3 has 10 residues. From germline, CDR1 is MDHEN and CDR2 SYDVKM. This CDR3 is CASSNTEAFF. The DNA of the CDR3 is TGTGCCAGTAGCAACACTGAAGCTTTCTTT. The full variable domain, completed using reference TRBV28 and TRBJ1-1, is DVKVTQSSRYLVKRTGEKVFLECVQDMDHENMFWYRQDPGLGLRLIYFSYDVKMKEKGDIPEGYSVSREKKERFSLILESASTNQTSMYLCASSNTEAFFGQGTRLTVV.

DNA for the CDR3: TGTGCCAGCAGCCAAGTTGGAGCCGTCTCTGAAGCTTTCTTT. It translates to CASSQVGAVSEAFF. The rearrangement joins TRBV14 to TRBJ1-1; no clear D. This CDR3 spans 14 amino acids. Deletions cut 1 base from V and 6 bases from J, with 12 bases between. Germline CDR1 reads SGHDN; CDR2 reads FVKESK.

This clonotype was counted at least ten times. V gene TRBV20-1 combines with J gene TRBJ1-5, with D possibly TRBD1 on 5 matching bases. The germline V gene encodes CDR1 DFQATT and CDR2 SNEGSKA (reference sequence). The V end was cut by 5 bases, the J end by 5 bases, with 13 bases between. The CDR3 loop spans 13 amino acids. This CDR3 reads CSAGAGAYQPQHF. CDR3 coding DNA: TGCAGTGCTGGAGCCGGGGCATATCAGCCCCAGCATTTT.

At least ten counts were recorded for this clonotype. The V and J genes are TRBV10-2 and TRBJ2-3; D may be TRBD1 (5 bases). V lost 2 bases and J lost 3, with 9 bases in between. CDR1 and CDR2 (germline): WSHSY, SAAADI. CDR3 length: 14 amino acids. The CDR3 DNA is TGCGCCAGCAGTGAGAGGGCAGGGACAGATACGCAGTATTTT. Translated, it gives CASSERAGTDTQYF.

This clonotype showed up just once. The rearrangement uses TRBV2 and TRBJ1-2, with TRBD1 as a possible D gene (5 bases). Between the trimmed V and J ends, which lost 6 bases and 12 bases, there was a span of 23 bases. Per germline, CDR1 SNHLY and CDR2 FYNNEI. The CDR3 extends over 14 amino acids. The CDR3 spells CASSNRDASSGNTF. CDR3 bases: TGTGCCAGCAGCAACCGGGACGCAAGCTCTGGAAACACCTTC.

Turning to this clonotype: A junction end diverges from the germline sequence, so it may reflect a read error. V is TRBV7-9 and J is TRBJ1-1; D is uncertain. This CDR3 comprises 14 residues. Germline CDR1 SEHNR, CDR2 FQNEAQ (reference sequence). Written as DNA, the CDR3 is TGTGCCGGCAGCGTAGTGTCCGTAAACACTGAAGCTTTCTTT. This codes for CAGSVVSVNTEAFF.

The chain couples TRBV24-1 to TRBJ2-1, with a possible D match to TRBD2 (6 bases). The CDR3 covers 11 residues. Germline lookup yields CDR1 KGHDR and CDR2 SFDVKD. V was cut by 4 bases and J by 12 bases, with 9 bases left in between. In DNA, the CDR3 is TGTGCCACCAGTGAGGAGGGTATGCAGTTCTTC. This sequence encodes CATSEEGMQFF.

The chain uses TRBV19 and TRBJ2-5, with TRBD2 matching over 10 bases. Germline V gene lookup returns CDR1 LNHDA and CDR2 SQIVND (reference sequence). The CDR3 has 14 residues. With V trimmed by 5 bases and J by 5 bases, 5 bases remained unmatched. The CDR3 DNA reads as TGTGCCAGTAGTCAAGCGGGGGGGCATGAGACCCAGTACTTC. Its protein is CASSQAGGHETQYF.

A single count supports this clonotype. V gene TRBV3-1 combines with J gene TRBJ1-3; no definite D call. The CDR3 totals 14 residues. The germline gives CDR1 LGHDT, CDR2 YNNKEL (reference sequence). With 0 bases removed from V and 0 bases from J, the gap between germline ends came to 3 bases. The CDR3 reads CASSQDHSGNTIYF. Here the CDR3 DNA reads TGTGCCAGCAGCCAAGACCACTCTGGAAACACCATATATTTT.

As for this clonotype: Germline is not matched at one junction end, which may reflect a read error. The chain recombines TRBV5-1 with TRBJ1-2, with 10 positions matching TRBD1. The V gene's germline CDR1 is SGHRS and CDR2 YFSETQ. This CDR3 spans 15 amino acids. CDR3 amino acids: CASSLEGTGVSGFTF. In nucleotides, the CDR3 is TGCGCCAGCAGCTTGGAAGGGACAGGGGTCTCTGGCTTCACCTTC. Full variable domain (rest looked up from reference TRBV5-1 and TRBJ1-2): KAGVTQTPRYLIKTRGQQVTLSCSPISGHRSVSWYQQTPGQGLQFLFEYFSETQRNKGNFPGRFSGRQFSNSRSEMNVSTLELGDSALYLCASSLEGTGVSGFTFGSGTRLTVV.

This rearrangement joins TRBV9 to TRBJ2-3; 11 bases are a match to TRBD1. Trimming removed 4 bases from V and 4 bases from J; junction bases left unmatched: 8. The germline V gene encodes CDR1 SGDLS and CDR2 YYNGEE. This CDR3 is 16 amino acids long. CDR3 coding DNA: TGTGCCAGCAGCCCCCGAACGGGACAGGGGGCAGATACGCAGTATTTT. This codes for CASSPRTGQGADTQYF.

This clonotype came up many times. The chain recombines TRBV7-2 with TRBJ1-2; D gene ambiguous. This CDR3 has 15 amino acids. Deletions cut 2 bases from V and 4 bases from J, with 14 bases between. Germline assignment: CDR1 SGHTA and CDR2 FQGNSA. The CDR3 spells CASSLYQEIVYGYTF. CDR3 bases: TGTGCCAGCAGCTTATACCAGGAGATTGTCTATGGCTACACCTTC.

About this clonotype: Being one base from a much bigger clone, this may be a read error. The V and J genes are TRBV10-2 and TRBJ1-1; 7 bases are a match to TRBD1. The CDR3 has 12 residues. The germline V gene encodes CDR1 WSHSY and CDR2 SAAADI. CDR3 coding DNA: TGTGCCAGCAGGTTACAGGGGATTGAAGCTTTCTTT. Encoded protein: CASRLQGIEAFF.

The J gene is TRBJ2-5, the V gene TRBV29-1, with D perhaps matching TRBD2 (6 bases). The CDR3 covers 14 residues. The germline gives CDR1 SQVTM, CDR2 ANQGSEA. Trimming shortened V by 5 bases and J by 5 bases, and 18 bases separated the two germline ends. The CDR3 sequence is CSVYAAGWSETQYF. DNA of the CDR3: TGCAGCGTTTACGCGGCGGGGTGGTCGGAGACCCAGTACTTC.

This clonotype was observed a handful of times. V gene TRBV9 combines with J gene TRBJ2-7, with D hard to call. Germline loops: CDR1 SGDLS, CDR2 YYNGEE. The length of the CDR3 is 15 residues. Deletions cut 0 bases from V and 7 bases from J, with 17 bases between. CDR3 loop: CASSVGVDSYNEQYF. CDR3 nucleotide sequence: TGTGCCAGCAGCGTAGGGGTTGACTCCTACAATGAGCAGTACTTC.

This clonotype was counted at least ten times. The rearrangement uses TRBV20-1 and TRBJ1-6; perhaps TRBD1 as D (5 bases). The CDR3 has 16 residues. V lost 2 bases, J lost 3 bases, and 14 bases lay in between. CDR1 and CDR2 (germline): DFQATT, SNEGSKA (reference sequence). The CDR3 DNA is TGCAGTGCTAGACCGGAGGGACGGCTCTATAATTCACCCCTCCACTTT. Translating gives CSARPEGRLYNSPLHF.

In its sample, this clonotype was seen many times. The chain employs TRBV10-3 and TRBJ1-5; 9 bases are a match to TRBD1. V dropped 2 bases and J dropped 1; count of bases not matched to a gene: 3. The CDR3 totals 16 residues. Germline V gene lookup returns CDR1 ENHRY and CDR2 SYGVKD. The CDR3 bases are TGTGCCATCAGTGAGGTTGACAGGGGGAGCAATCAGCCCCAGCATTTT. Translating gives CAISEVDRGSNQPQHF.

Ten or more counts support this clonotype. The chain carries TRBV12-3 or TRBV12-4 and TRBJ1-2, with 7 bases matching TRBD1. With V trimmed by 2 bases and J by 8 bases, 2 bases remained unmatched. CDR3 length equals 12 residues. CDR3 nucleotide sequence: TGTGCCAGCAGTTTACAGGGGGAAGGCTACACCTTC. The encoded protein is CASSLQGEGYTF.

V is TRBV7-2 and J is TRBJ2-3, with D tentatively TRBD2 (6 bases). The CDR3 length is 14 residues. Germline loops: CDR1 SGHTA, CDR2 FQGNSA. Between the trimmed V and J ends, which lost 1 base and 2 bases, there was a span of 7 bases. In DNA form, the CDR3 reads TGTGCCAGCAGCTTAGGGGACTCCACAGATACGCAGTATTTT. Encoded protein: CASSLGDSTDTQYF. Full variable domain (missing parts from reference TRBV7-2 and TRBJ2-3): GAGVSQSPSNKVTEKGKDVELRCDPISGHTALYWYRQSLGQGLEFLIYFQGNSAPDKSGLPSDRFSAERTGGSVSTLTIQRTQQEDSAVYLCASSLGDSTDTQYFGPGTRLTVL.

This clonotype was seen at least ten times. The chain couples TRBV5-4 to TRBJ1-2; TRBD1 might be the D (5 bases). Germline CDR1 is SGHNT and CDR2 is YYREEE (reference sequence). Trimming took 0 bases from V and 3 from J, leaving 15 bases between them. The CDR3 contains 16 residues. CDR3 protein: CASSLARDAGHYGYTF. CDR3 sequence (DNA): TGTGCCAGCAGCTTGGCCAGGGACGCCGGACACTATGGCTACACCTTC.

This clonotype has only a few counts. V usage is TRBV19 and J usage is TRBJ1-2; D is possibly TRBD1 (5 bases). This CDR3 has 14 residues. CDR1 and CDR2 (germline): LNHDA, SQIVND (reference sequence). The V gene lost 4 bases and the J gene lost 3 bases, with 12 bases spanning the gap. This CDR3 reads CASSKGGTDYGYTF. The CDR3 bases are TGTGCCAGTAGTAAGGGTGGGACCGACTATGGCTACACCTTC.

About this clonotype itself: Sequence at one end of the junction differs from germline and may be a read error. The rearrangement links TRBV2 to TRBJ2-3; 8 bases fit TRBD2. This CDR3 contains 15 residues. The germline CDR1 and CDR2 sequences are SNHLY and FYNNEI. CDR3 loop: CAISEGGGSTDTQYF. The CDR3 bases are TGTGCCATCAGTGAGGGCGGGGGGTCCACAGATACGCAGTATTTT.

The rearrangement links TRBV11-1 to TRBJ2-7; D gene unclear. V was cut by 2 bases and J by 3 bases, with 8 bases left in between. The CDR3 totals 13 residues. The germline V gene encodes CDR1 SGHAT and CDR2 FQDESV (reference sequence). CDR3 region: CASSLTDGYEQYV. In DNA form, the CDR3 reads TGTGCCAGCAGCTTAACCGACGGCTACGAGCAGTACGTC.

The chain joins TRBV7-9 to TRBJ1-1; possibly TRBD1 for D (6 bases). The V gene lost 4 bases and the J gene lost 2 bases, with 17 bases spanning the gap. The CDR3 has 16 residues. Germline V CDR1 and CDR2: SEHNR, FQNEAQ (reference sequence). The CDR3 here is CASSYPAGGRNTEAFF. CDR3 DNA: TGTGCCAGCAGCTACCCCGCGGGGGGGCGAAACACTGAAGCTTTCTTT.

This clonotype was seen at least ten times. This sequence joins TRBV7-8 and TRBJ2-7; no definite D call. V shed 1 base and J shed 2 bases, with 9 bases lying between them. Germline V gives CDR1 SGHVS, CDR2 FQNEAQ. The CDR3 is 14 residues long. This CDR3 is CASSLDVLTYEQYF. The CDR3 region has the DNA TGTGCCAGCAGCTTAGACGTATTAACCTACGAGCAGTACTTC.

The rearrangement links TRBV18 to TRBJ1-5; a possible D gene is TRBD1 (5 bases). Between the trimmed V and J ends, which lost 6 bases and 8 bases, there was a span of 20 bases. The germline V gene encodes CDR1 KGHSH and CDR2 LQKENI. This CDR3 is 15 amino acids long. As DNA, the CDR3 is TGTGCCAGCTCCAACCTCGGGGCGGACCCAAAGCCCCAGCATTTT. Translating it yields CASSNLGADPKPQHF.